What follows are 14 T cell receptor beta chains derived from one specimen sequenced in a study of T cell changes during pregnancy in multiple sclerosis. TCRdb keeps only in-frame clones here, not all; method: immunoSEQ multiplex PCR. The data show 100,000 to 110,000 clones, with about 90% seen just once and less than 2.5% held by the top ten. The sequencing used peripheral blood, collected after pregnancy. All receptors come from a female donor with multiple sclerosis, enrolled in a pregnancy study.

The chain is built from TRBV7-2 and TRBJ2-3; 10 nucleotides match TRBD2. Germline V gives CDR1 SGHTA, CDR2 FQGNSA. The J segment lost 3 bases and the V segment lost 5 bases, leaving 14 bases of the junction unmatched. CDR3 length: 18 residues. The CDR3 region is CASSPGPKLAGITDTQYF. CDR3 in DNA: TGTGCCAGCAGCCCGGGGCCAAAACTAGCGGGAATAACAGATACGCAGTATTTT.

The CDR3 nucleotides read TGTGCCAGCAGTGAAGTAGATAAGGGGGATACGCAGTATTTT. Encoded protein: CASSEVDKGDTQYF. The chain links TRBV6-1 to TRBJ2-3, with a tentative D call TRBD1 (5 bases). Germline CDR1 reads MNHNS; CDR2 reads SASEGT. The CDR3 spans 14 residues. V lost 1 base and J 6 bases, leaving 11 bases between the germline ends.

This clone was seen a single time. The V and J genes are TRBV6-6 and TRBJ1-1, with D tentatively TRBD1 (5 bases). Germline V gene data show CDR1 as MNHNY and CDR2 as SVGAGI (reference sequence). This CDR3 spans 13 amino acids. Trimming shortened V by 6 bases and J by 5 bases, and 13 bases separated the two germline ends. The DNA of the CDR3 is TGTGCCAGCAGCGGAAGGGGTGGGACTGAAGCTTTCTTT. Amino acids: CASSGRGGTEAFF.

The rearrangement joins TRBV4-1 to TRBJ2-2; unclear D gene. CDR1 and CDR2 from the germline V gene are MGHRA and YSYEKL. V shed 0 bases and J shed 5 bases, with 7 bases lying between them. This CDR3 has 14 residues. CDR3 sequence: CASSQDLRTGELFF. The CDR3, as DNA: TGCGCCAGCAGCCAAGATTTACGGACCGGGGAGCTGTTTTTT.

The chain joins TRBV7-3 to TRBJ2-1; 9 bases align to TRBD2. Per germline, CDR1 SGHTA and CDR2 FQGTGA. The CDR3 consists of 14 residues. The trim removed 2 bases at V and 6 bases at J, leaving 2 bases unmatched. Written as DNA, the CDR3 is TGTGCCAGCAGCTTAGCGGGAGGGGGCAATGAGCAGTTCTTC. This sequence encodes CASSLAGGGNEQFF.

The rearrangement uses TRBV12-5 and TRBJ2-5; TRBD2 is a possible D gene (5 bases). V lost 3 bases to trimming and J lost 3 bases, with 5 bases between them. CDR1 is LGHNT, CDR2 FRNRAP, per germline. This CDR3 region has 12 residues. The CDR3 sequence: CASGFGKETQYF. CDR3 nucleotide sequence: TGTGCTAGTGGTTTCGGGAAAGAGACCCAGTACTTC.

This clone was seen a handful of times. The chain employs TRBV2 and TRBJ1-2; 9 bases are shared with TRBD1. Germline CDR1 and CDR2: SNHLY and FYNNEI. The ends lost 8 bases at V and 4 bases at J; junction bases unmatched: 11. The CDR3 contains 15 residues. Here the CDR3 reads CASGGTGTLLYGYTF. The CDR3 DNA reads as TGTGCCAGCGGAGGGACAGGGACCCTCCTCTATGGCTACACCTTC. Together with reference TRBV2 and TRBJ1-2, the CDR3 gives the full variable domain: EPEVTQTPSHQVTQMGQEVILRCVPISNHLYFYWYRQILGQKVEFLVSFYNNEISEKSEIFDDQFSVERPDGSNFTLKIRSTKLEDSAMYFCASGGTGTLLYGYTFGSGTRLTVV.

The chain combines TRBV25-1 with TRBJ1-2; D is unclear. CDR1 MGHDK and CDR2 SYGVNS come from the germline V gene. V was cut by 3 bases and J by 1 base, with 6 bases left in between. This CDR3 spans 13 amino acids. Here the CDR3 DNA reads TGTGCCAGCAGTGATGCAGTTAACTATGGCTACACCTTC. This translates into CASSDAVNYGYTF.

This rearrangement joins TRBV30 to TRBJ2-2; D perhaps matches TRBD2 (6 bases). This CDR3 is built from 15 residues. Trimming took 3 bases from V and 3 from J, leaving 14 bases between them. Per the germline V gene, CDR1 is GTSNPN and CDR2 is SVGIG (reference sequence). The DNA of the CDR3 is TGTGCCTGGAGCATGAACGGGAGAGACACCGGGGAGCTGTTTTTT. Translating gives CAWSMNGRDTGELFF.

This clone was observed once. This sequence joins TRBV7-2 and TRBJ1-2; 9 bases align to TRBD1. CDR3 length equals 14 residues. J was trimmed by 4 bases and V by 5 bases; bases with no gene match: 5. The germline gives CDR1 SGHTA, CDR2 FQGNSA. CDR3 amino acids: CASSRDRVGYGYTF. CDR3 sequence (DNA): TGTGCCAGCAGCCGGGACAGGGTGGGCTATGGCTACACCTTC. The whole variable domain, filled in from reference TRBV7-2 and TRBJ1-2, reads GAGVSQSPSNKVTEKGKDVELRCDPISGHTALYWYRQSLGQGLEFLIYFQGNSAPDKSGLPSDRFSAERTGGSVSTLTIQRTQQEDSAVYLCASSRDRVGYGYTFGSGTRLTVV.

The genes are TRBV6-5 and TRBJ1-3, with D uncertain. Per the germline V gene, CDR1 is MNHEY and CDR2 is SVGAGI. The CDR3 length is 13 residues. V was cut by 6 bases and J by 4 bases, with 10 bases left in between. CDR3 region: CASSSVLGNTIYF. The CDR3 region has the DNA TGTGCCAGCAGCTCGGTCCTCGGAAACACCATATATTTT.

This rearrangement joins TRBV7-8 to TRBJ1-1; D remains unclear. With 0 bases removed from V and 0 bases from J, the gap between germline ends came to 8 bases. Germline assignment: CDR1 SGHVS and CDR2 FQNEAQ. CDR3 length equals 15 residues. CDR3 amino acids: CASSLAADMNTEAFF. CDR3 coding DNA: TGTGCCAGCAGCTTAGCAGCCGACATGAACACTGAAGCTTTCTTT.

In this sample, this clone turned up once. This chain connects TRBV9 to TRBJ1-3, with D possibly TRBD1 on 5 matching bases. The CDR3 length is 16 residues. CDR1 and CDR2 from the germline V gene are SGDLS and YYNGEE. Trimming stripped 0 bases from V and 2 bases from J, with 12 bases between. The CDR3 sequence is CASSVAQGYAGNTIYF. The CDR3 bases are TGTGCCAGCAGCGTAGCTCAGGGATACGCTGGAAACACCATATATTTT.

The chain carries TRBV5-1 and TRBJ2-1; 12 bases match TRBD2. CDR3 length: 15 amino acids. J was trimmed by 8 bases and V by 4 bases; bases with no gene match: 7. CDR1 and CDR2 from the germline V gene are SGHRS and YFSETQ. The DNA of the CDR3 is TGCGCCAGCAGCCTTCCTAGCGGGGGGGCAGATGAGCAGTTCTTC. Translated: CASSLPSGGADEQFF. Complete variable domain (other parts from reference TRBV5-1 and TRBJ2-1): KAGVTQTPRYLIKTRGQQVTLSCSPISGHRSVSWYQQTPGQGLQFLFEYFSETQRNKGNFPGRFSGRQFSNSRSEMNVSTLELGDSALYLCASSLPSGGADEQFFGPGTRLTVL.